The 3 T cell receptor beta chains in this list originate from one sample, sequenced in a study of breast tumors, draining lymph nodes, adjacent tissues. TCRdb reprocessed the multiplex PCR reads with MiXCR, giving one entry per CDR3 protein. The repertoire holds approximately 300,000 distinct CDR3 sequences, with 30% as singletons. Breast cancer patients provided tissue from their axillary draining lymph nodes. Sequenced input: axillary lymph node tissue. These receptors were taken from a female donor with breast cancer. Some clones in this sample may be carry-over from other donors' samples.

With regard to this clonotype: No conserved phenylalanine or tryptophan is present at the end of the CDR3, so a read error is the likely explanation. The rearrangement joins TRBV7-9 to TRBJ2-1; perhaps TRBD2 as D (6 bases). CDR1 and CDR2 from the germline V gene are SEHNR and FQNEAQ (reference sequence). Trimming took 8 bases from V and 5 from J, leaving 16 bases between them. This CDR3 spans 14 amino acids. The CDR3 loop reads CASEAWGVNNEQFL. The CDR3 DNA is TGTGCCAGCGAGGCATGGGGGGTCAACAATGAGCAGTTCCTC.

This clonotype has ten or more counts. This chain links TRBV7-2 with TRBJ2-5, with D unclear. Germline V gene lookup returns CDR1 SGHTA and CDR2 FQGNSA. V gave up 5 bases and J gave up 5 bases, with 15 bases separating them. The CDR3 runs 14 residues. The CDR3 region has the DNA TGTGCCAGCAGCACCCGGAGCGCTTGGGAGACCCAGTACTTC. The encoded protein is CASSTRSAWETQYF.

CDR3: CASSPRDSPQKLFF. The CDR3 DNA follows: TGTGCCAGCAGCCCCCGGGACTCCCCTCAAAAACTGTTTTTT. V is TRBV5-4 and J is TRBJ1-4; maybe TRBD1 (5 bases). This CDR3 is built from 14 residues. From germline, CDR1 is SGHNT and CDR2 YYREEE (reference sequence). Trimming took 4 bases from V and 9 from J, leaving 16 bases between them. Filled out from reference TRBV5-4 and TRBJ1-4, the complete variable domain reads ETGVTQSPTHLIKTRGQQVTLRCSSQSGHNTVSWYQQALGQGPQFIFQYYREEENGRGNFPPRFSGLQFPNYSSELNVNALELDDSALYLCASSPRDSPQKLFFGSGTQLSVL.